This T cell receptor beta chain originates from a study of blood T cell repertoires in COVID-19. CDR3 size: 17 residues. The germline CDR1 and CDR2 sequences are LGHNA and YNFKEQ. Trimming cost V 0 bases and J 0 bases, with 12 bases left between them. Before being deemed recovered, Cohort 3 donors had two negative PCRs, clearance, or symptom resolution. The data were produced by immunoSEQ multiplex PCR, yet TCRdb's version contains in-frame clones alone and is incomplete. The sample contains under 200,000 clones, over 75% of which appear only once. This clone has just a few counts. This chain links TRBV4-2 with TRBJ2-4; D gene unclear. The sample consisted of PBMCs or T cells enriched from blood (not recorded which). The clonotype originates from a woman aged 18-29 years who had recovered from COVID-19. This CDR3 reads CASSQEEERLAKNIQYF. The CDR3 bases are TGTGCCAGCAGCCAAGAGGAAGAGCGACTAGCCAAAAACATTCAGTACTTC.